This T cell receptor beta chain was documented in a study of a mutant IDH1 vaccine in newly diagnosed glioma. Study summary: Vaccine dosing followed radiotherapy by 4-6 weeks, or accompanied temozolomide cycles. Of the patients given treatment, approximately 60% were male and approximately 38% were female, and a mean age of about 40 years was recorded. Patients arrived already treated with radiotherapy, temozolomide, or both, most having had both. Study results and caveats: Patients showed vaccine-induced immune responses at a rate of 90% to 95%.

Profiled with immunoSEQ multiplex PCR; TCRdb holds only in-frame clones, not every one. The repertoire holds 65,000 to 85,000 clones, about 88% seen once, with more than 1.5% in the top ten. Time point described: week 35, safety follow-up. Every vaccine dose comprised 300 ug of mutant IDH1 20-mer peptide plus topical imiquimod. A word on this clone: The target antigen is unknown.

V was pared by 0 bases and J by 2 bases, with 10 bases between. The CDR3 has 15 residues. Germline CDR1 and CDR2: LGHNA and YSLEER. The specimen comprised PBMCs, sampled from a glioma patient whose treatment included an IDH1 peptide vaccine. The sequence was obtained from a man aged 25 to 40 with glioma. The chain has TRBV4-3 and TRBJ1-1, with D tentatively TRBD1 (5 bases). The chain's CDR3 is CASSQDPQANTEAFF. The CDR3, as DNA: TGCGCCAGCAGCCAAGATCCACAGGCTAACACTGAAGCTTTCTTT.